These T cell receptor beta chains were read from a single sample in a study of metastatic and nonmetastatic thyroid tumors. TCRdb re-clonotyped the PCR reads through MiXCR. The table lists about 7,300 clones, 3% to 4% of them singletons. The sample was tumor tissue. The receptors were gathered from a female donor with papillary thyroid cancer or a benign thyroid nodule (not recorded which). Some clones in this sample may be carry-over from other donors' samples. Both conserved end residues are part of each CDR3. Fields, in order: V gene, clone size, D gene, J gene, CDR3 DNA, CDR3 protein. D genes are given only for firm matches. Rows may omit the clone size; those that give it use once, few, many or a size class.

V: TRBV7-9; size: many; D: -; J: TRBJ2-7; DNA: TGTGCCAGCAGCTTAGCGGTGGAGCAGTACTTC; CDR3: CASSLAVEQYF
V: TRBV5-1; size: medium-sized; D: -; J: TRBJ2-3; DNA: TGCGCCAGCAGCTTGGGGGGATTCCGGCAATCAGATACGCAGTATTTT; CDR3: CASSLGGFRQSDTQYF
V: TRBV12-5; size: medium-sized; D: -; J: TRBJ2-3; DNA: TGTGCTAGTGGCCAAAGACTGGGCACAGATACGCAGTATTTT; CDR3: CASGQRLGTDTQYF
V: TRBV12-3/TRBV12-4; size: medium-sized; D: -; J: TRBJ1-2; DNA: TGTGCCAGCAGCAATCAGGGATTCTATGGCTACACCTTC; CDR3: CASSNQGFYGYTF
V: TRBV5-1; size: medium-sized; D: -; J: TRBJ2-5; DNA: TGCGCCAGCAGCTTTGGGACTTTCCAAGAGACCCAGTACTTC; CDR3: CASSFGTFQETQYF
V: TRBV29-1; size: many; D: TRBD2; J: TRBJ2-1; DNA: TGCAGCGCATCCGGGACCATGGGAGGGATTTACAATGAGCAGTTCTTC; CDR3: CSASGTMGGIYNEQFF
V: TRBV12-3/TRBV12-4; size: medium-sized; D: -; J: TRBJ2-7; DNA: TGTGCCAGCAGGAGGGGCGTCCTAGGCGAGCAGTACTTC; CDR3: CASRRGVLGEQYF
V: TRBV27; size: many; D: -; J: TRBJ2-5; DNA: TGTGCCAGCAGTTCAAGGGGGACGCCCCAAGAGACCCAGTACTTC; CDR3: CASSSRGTPQETQYF
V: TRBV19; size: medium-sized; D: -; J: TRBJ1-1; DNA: TGTGCCAGTAGTTACAGACCCGTCGCTGAAGCTTTCTTT; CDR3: CASSYRPVAEAFF
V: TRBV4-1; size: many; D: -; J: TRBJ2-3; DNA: TGCGCCAGCAGCCAAGAACCCCTAGCGACACTCACAGATACGCAGTATTTT; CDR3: CASSQEPLATLTDTQYF
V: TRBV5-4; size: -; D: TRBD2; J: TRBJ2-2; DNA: TGTGCCAGCAGCCCTAGCGGGAGGGCGGGACCCGGGGAGCTGTTTTTT; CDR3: CASSPSGRAGPGELFF
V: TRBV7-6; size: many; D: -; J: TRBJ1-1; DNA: TGTGCCAGCAGCTTAGGTGGTGGGTCTGAAGCTTTCTTT; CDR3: CASSLGGGSEAFF
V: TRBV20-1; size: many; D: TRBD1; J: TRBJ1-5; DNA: TGCAGTGGGGCCGGGACAGGGGGCCTCAATCAGCCCCAGCATTTT; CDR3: CSGAGTGGLNQPQHF
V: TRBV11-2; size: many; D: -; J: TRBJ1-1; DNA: TGTGCCAGCAGCTACTCAAAACCAGGGTTTGAAGCTTTCTTT; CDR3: CASSYSKPGFEAFF
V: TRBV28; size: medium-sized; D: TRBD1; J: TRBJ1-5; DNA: TGTGCCAGCAGTCCCCCCCGGACAGGGGTTAGCAATCAGCCCCAGCATTTT; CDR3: CASSPPRTGVSNQPQHF
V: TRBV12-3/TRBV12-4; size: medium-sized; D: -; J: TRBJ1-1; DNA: TGTGCCAGCAGTTTAGAAGGGTTGAACACTGAAGCTTTCTTT; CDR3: CASSLEGLNTEAFF
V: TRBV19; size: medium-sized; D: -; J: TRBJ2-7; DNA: TGTGCCAGTAGTATCGGGGGGCTAAGCTACGAGCAGTACTTC; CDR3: CASSIGGLSYEQYF
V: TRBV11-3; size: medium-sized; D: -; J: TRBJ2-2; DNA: TGTGCCAGCAGCTTAATCAACGGGAACACCGGGGAGCTGTTTTTT; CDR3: CASSLINGNTGELFF